Listed here are 27 T cell receptor beta chains from one sample, sequenced in a study of metastatic and nonmetastatic thyroid tumors. TCRdb re-clonotyped the PCR reads via MiXCR. The sample carries about 15,000 clones, 3.5% to 4.5% recorded once. Ahead of thyroid surgery, no patient had received treatment of any kind. The sequenced sample was tumor tissue. These receptors were collected from a female donor with papillary thyroid cancer or a benign thyroid nodule (not recorded which). Some clones in this sample may be carry-over from other donors' samples.

A few counts support this clone. This sequence joins TRBV27 and TRBJ1-6, with D unresolved. Germline loops: CDR1 MNHEY, CDR2 SMNVEV (reference sequence). V dropped 8 bases and J dropped 7 bases, with 15 bases sitting between them. The CDR3 is 14 amino acids. Here the CDR3 DNA reads TGTGCCAGCTACTCTGGGTATGGGAATTCACCCCTCCACTTT. The encoded protein is CASYSGYGNSPLHF.

Only a few counts were recorded for this clone. The chain recombines TRBV5-1 with TRBJ2-6; a weak D match, TRBD1 (6 bases). V was shortened by 5 bases and J by 0 bases, with 6 bases between the two germline ends. This CDR3 is built from 14 residues. CDR1 and CDR2 (germline): SGHRS, YFSETQ. The CDR3 is CASRDSSGANVLTF. The CDR3 nucleotides read TGCGCCAGCAGGGACAGCTCTGGGGCCAACGTCCTGACTTTC.

In its sample, this clone was seen a few times. This chain joins TRBV6-5 and TRBJ2-1; 10 nucleotides align to TRBD2. The trim removed 4 bases at V and 6 bases at J, leaving 6 bases unmatched. Germline V gives CDR1 MNHEY, CDR2 SVGAGI. The CDR3 has 15 residues. The CDR3 nucleotides read TGTGCCAGCAGTTTCCTAGCGGGAGAGGGCAATGAGCAGTTCTTC. It specifies CASSFLAGEGNEQFF.

Within the sample, this clone is medium-sized. V usage is TRBV7-9 and J usage is TRBJ2-7; TRBD2 matches at 11 bases. Losses at the gene ends were 1 base for V and 7 bases for J; bases not matched to a gene: 6. Germline lookup yields CDR1 SEHNR and CDR2 FQNEAQ (reference sequence). This CDR3 region has 15 residues. The CDR3 protein is CASSLEGLAGGEQYF. For the CDR3, the DNA is TGTGCCAGCAGCTTAGAAGGGCTAGCGGGAGGTGAGCAGTACTTC.

This clone was seen a few times. V usage is TRBV19 and J usage is TRBJ1-5; D uncertain. In germline, CDR1 is LNHDA, CDR2 SQIVND (reference sequence). CDR3 length: 12 residues. V lost 0 bases, J lost 4 bases, and 1 base lay in between. The CDR3 here is CASSIENQPQHF. The CDR3 DNA reads as TGTGCCAGTAGTATAGAAAATCAGCCCCAGCATTTT.

This clone was picked up a small number of times. The chain has TRBV20-1 and TRBJ2-5; D unresolved. In germline, CDR1 is DFQATT, CDR2 SNEGSKA (reference sequence). This CDR3 has 13 amino acids. The germline V and J ends were trimmed by 1 base and 4 bases, with 10 bases remaining between them. As DNA, the CDR3 is TGCAGTGCTAGAGCGAACGACTTAGAGACCCAGTACTTC. It translates to CSARANDLETQYF.

This clone was seen more than once but under ten times. CDR3 sequence: CATSRDHDYGYTF. As DNA, the CDR3 is TGTGCCACCAGCAGAGATCATGACTATGGCTACACCTTC. The chain has TRBV15 and TRBJ1-2, with unresolved D. V was trimmed by 0 bases and J by 3 bases, leaving 5 bases between them. The germline CDR1 and CDR2 sequences are LNHNV and YYDKDF (reference sequence). The CDR3 length is 13 residues.

This clone has just a few counts. J is TRBJ2-7 and V is TRBV6-1, with 7 positions matching TRBD1. The CDR3 contains 14 residues. After removal of 6 bases from V and 0 bases from J, the junction contained 5 bases not matched to a gene. CDR1 and CDR2 (germline): MNHNS, SASEGT. The CDR3, as DNA: TGTGCCAGCAGCCTTGGGACAGACTCCTACGAGCAGTACTTC. This codes for CASSLGTDSYEQYF.

Ten or more counts support this clone. The chain has TRBV6-1 and TRBJ1-1, with TRBD1 identical over 7 bases. The CDR3 runs 13 residues. Germline loops: CDR1 MNHNS, CDR2 SASEGT. Germline trimming cut 8 bases from V and 0 bases from J; bases unmatched to any gene: 3. DNA for the CDR3: TGTGCCAGCCGGGACAGAATGAACACTGAAGCTTTCTTT. As protein: CASRDRMNTEAFF.

Relative to its sample, this clone is large. In the same sample, other DNA sequences code for this CDR3. The chain combines TRBV6-1 with TRBJ2-2, with D hard to call. Trimming removed 5 bases at V and 5 bases at J, with 6 bases between. This CDR3 region has 12 residues. CDR1 is MNHNS and CDR2 is SASEGT in the germline V gene. This CDR3 is CASSYRTGELFF. CDR3 DNA: TGTGCCAGCAGTTATAGGACCGGGGAGCTGTTTTTT.

This clone turned up a few times. CDR3 in DNA: TGTGCCAGTAGTATCGCGGTTGGACAGGGGTGCCAGTACTTC. Amino acids: CASSIAVGQGCQYF. The gene calls are TRBV19 and TRBJ2-5; TRBD1 matches at 9 bases. The V and J ends lost 3 bases and 10 bases, in that order; junction bases with no gene match: 9. The CDR3 length is 14 residues. The germline CDR1 and CDR2 sequences are LNHDA and SQIVND (reference sequence).

This clone was recorded a few times. Other DNA sequences in the sample encode the same CDR3. The CDR3: CASSEGTSGSYEQYF. The CDR3 DNA is TGTGCCAGCAGTGAAGGGACTAGCGGCTCCTACGAGCAGTACTTC. This sequence joins TRBV6-1 and TRBJ2-7, with 10 bases that match TRBD2. This CDR3 has 15 amino acids. CDR1 is MNHNS, CDR2 SASEGT, per germline. After removal of 1 base from V and 0 bases from J, the junction contained 0 bases not matched to a gene.

Judged by abundance, this clone is medium-sized. The chain uses TRBV12-5 and TRBJ1-3, with D hard to call. V was clipped by 1 base and J by 0 bases, with 4 bases between them. The germline CDR1 and CDR2 sequences are LGHNT and FRNRAP. The CDR3 length is 14 residues. CDR3 nucleotide sequence: TGTGCTAGTGGTTTGGGGGTCTCTGGAAACACCATATATTTT. As protein: CASGLGVSGNTIYF.

This chain joins TRBV12-3 or TRBV12-4 and TRBJ2-3; TRBD2 aligns across 9 bases. J lost 3 bases, V lost 5 bases, and 3 bases had no gene match. This CDR3 has 14 amino acids. The CDR3 loop is CASSLTSGTDTQYF. The CDR3 DNA is TGTGCCAGCAGTCTGACTAGCGGAACAGATACGCAGTATTTT.

This clone showed up just a few times. The gene calls are TRBV4-1 and TRBJ2-7, with D perhaps TRBD2 (5 bases). Germline CDR1 is MGHRA and CDR2 is YSYEKL. Trimming took 3 bases from V and 3 from J, leaving 9 bases between them. The CDR3 totals 13 residues. The CDR3 nucleotides read TGCGCCAGCAGCCATGGAGGTGGCTACGAGCAGTACTTC. Translated: CASSHGGGYEQYF.

This clone qualifies as medium-sized. This chain joins TRBV7-9 and TRBJ1-4; tentatively, D is TRBD1 (5 bases). This CDR3 is 16 amino acids long. Germline CDR1 reads SEHNR; CDR2 reads FQNEAQ (reference sequence). The V end was cut by 1 base, the J end by 4 bases, with 13 bases between. In DNA form, the CDR3 reads TGTGCCAGCAGCTTAGGGGGTGGACAACATAATGAAAAACTGTTTTTT. Encoded protein: CASSLGGGQHNEKLFF.

This clone was seen a handful of times. The V call is TRBV28, the J call TRBJ2-3; 14 positions match TRBD2. The CDR3 is made up of 17 amino acids. The J segment lost 3 bases and the V segment lost 3 bases, leaving 5 bases of the junction unmatched. Germline assignment: CDR1 MDHEN and CDR2 SYDVKM. In DNA form, the CDR3 reads TGTGCCAGCAGTTTTCTGGGACTAGCGGGGGCGACAGATACGCAGTATTTT. Its protein is CASSFLGLAGATDTQYF.

This clone has a handful of counts. The rearrangement links TRBV7-9 to TRBJ1-2, with D unresolved. The CDR3 totals 14 residues. The germline CDR1 and CDR2 sequences are SEHNR and FQNEAQ (reference sequence). Trimming pared 3 bases from V and 1 base from J, leaving 9 bases between. The CDR3 sequence is CASSFADGNYGYTF. CDR3 bases: TGTGCCAGCAGCTTCGCGGACGGTAACTATGGCTACACCTTC. The full variable domain, rest sourced from reference TRBV7-9 and TRBJ1-2, is DTGVSQNPRHKITKRGQNVTFRCDPISEHNRLYWYRQTLGQGPEFLTYFQNEAQLEKSRLLSDRFSAERPKGSFSTLEIQRTEQGDSAMYLCASSFADGNYGYTFGSGTRLTVV.

The chain employs TRBV11-2 and TRBJ1-2; a possible D gene is TRBD1 (6 bases). Trimming removed 5 bases at V and 6 bases at J, with 13 bases between. The CDR3 spans 13 residues. The germline V gene has CDR1 SGHAT and CDR2 FQNNGV. CDR3: CASSQQGYHGYTF. CDR3 nucleotide sequence: TGTGCCAGCAGCCAACAGGGATACCATGGCTACACCTTC.

This clone was counted a few times. This rearrangement joins TRBV28 to TRBJ2-3, with 8 bases lining up with TRBD2. Germline V gene sequence: CDR1 MDHEN, CDR2 SYDVKM. This CDR3 comprises 14 residues. With 3 bases clipped from V and 3 bases from J, the junction kept 2 bases outside the gene matches. DNA for the CDR3: TGTGCCAGCAGTTTTGTAGCGGGAACAGATACGCAGTATTTT. Translation: CASSFVAGTDTQYF.

Concerning this clone itself: This could be a read error, since a much larger clone is one nucleotide away. The J gene is TRBJ1-5, the V gene TRBV6-5; the D gene is possibly TRBD1 (6 bases). The CDR3 sequence is 15 residues long. The germline V gene encodes CDR1 MNHEY and CDR2 SVGAGI. This CDR3 reads CASIYSITGNQPQHF. CDR3 nucleotides: TGTGCCAGCATTTACTCGATTACAGGGAATCAGCCCCAGCATTTT.

CDR3 in DNA: TGTGCCAGCAGCCTCGGGACTAGCTGGTACAATGAGCAGTTCTTC. Translated, it gives CASSLGTSWYNEQFF. The rearrangement uses TRBV7-8 and TRBJ2-1; the match to TRBD2 covers 9 bases. V gave up 5 bases and J gave up 4 bases; unmatched junction bases: 6. The CDR3 contains 15 residues. The germline gives CDR1 SGHVS, CDR2 FQNEAQ.

This chain uses TRBV20-1 with TRBJ2-1, with 8 positions matching TRBD1. The V segment lost 6 bases and the J segment 8 bases; nucleotides outside the gene matches: 12. Germline-derived CDR1 and CDR2 are DFQATT and SNEGSKA (reference sequence). CDR3 size: 14 residues. The CDR3 bases are TGCAGTGCCCCAGGACAGGGCATAGCGCATGAGCAGTTCTTC. Translating gives CSAPGQGIAHEQFF.

The rearrangement joins TRBV10-3 to TRBJ2-3; D unclear. Germline assignment: CDR1 ENHRY and CDR2 SYGVKD. V lost 0 bases and J lost 0, with 4 bases in between. There are 14 residues in the CDR3. The DNA of the CDR3 is TGTGCCATCAGTGAGTCCGGGAGCACAGATACGCAGTATTTT. It is translated as CAISESGSTDTQYF.

This sequence joins TRBV7-2 and TRBJ1-2; 7 nucleotides line up with TRBD1. The CDR3 is made up of 15 amino acids. V shed 0 bases, J shed 0 bases, and the junction held 1 base outside the gene matches. Germline V gene data show CDR1 as SGHTA and CDR2 as FQGNSA. This chain's CDR3 is CASSLAGTANYGYTF. Written as DNA, the CDR3 is TGTGCCAGCAGCTTAGCAGGGACAGCTAACTATGGCTACACCTTC.

CDR3 amino acids: CASSPRSGDSSLHF. The CDR3 DNA sequence: TGTGCCAGCAGCCCTCGGTCGGGGGATAGTTCCCTCCACTTT. The chain carries TRBV11-3 and TRBJ1-6, with D maybe TRBD1 (5 bases). The germline gives CDR1 SGHNT, CDR2 YENEEA. Between the trimmed V and J ends, which lost 5 bases and 14 bases, there was a span of 19 bases. The CDR3 covers 14 residues.

This rearrangement joins TRBV6-2 or TRBV6-3 to TRBJ2-5, with D unclear. V dropped 0 bases and J dropped 5 bases, with 10 bases sitting between them. This CDR3 has 14 amino acids. Germline values: CDR1 MNHEY, CDR2 SVGEGT. The CDR3 spells CASSYSDGSETQYF. Written as DNA, the CDR3 is TGTGCCAGCAGTTACTCTGACGGCTCGGAGACCCAGTACTTC.